These T cell receptor beta chains were read from a single sample in a study of shared clonotypes between healthy human individuals. The assay was immunoSEQ multiplex PCR, and TCRdb's table has in-frame clones only and misses some. This table has millions of clones, over 90% appearing once. Sequenced input: naive CD4+ T cells from PBMCs. These TCRs come from a man aged 18 to 29 in good health. Some clones in this sample may be carry-over from other donors' samples. Each CDR3 is given with its conserved first and last residue. A D gene is named only where the DNA matches it firmly. The size of a clone is reported for some rows only, either as once, few or many, or as a class for expanded clones.

abundance,d_gene,v_gene,j_gene,CDR3aa,CDR3nt
.,.,TRBV27,TRBJ2-5,CASSPRTTETQYF,TGTGCCAGCAGTCCTAGGACTACAGAGACCCAGTACTTC
once,TRBD1,TRBV28,TRBJ1-1,CASSSGGERTEAFF,TGTGCCAGCAGTTCAGGGGGAGAAAGGACTGAAGCTTTCTTT
.,.,TRBV11-3,TRBJ2-1,CASSWDEQFF,TGTGCCAGCAGCTGGGACGAGCAGTTCTTC
.,.,TRBV7-2,TRBJ1-4,CASSPLPGVNEKLFF,TGTGCCAGCAGCCCTCTCCCCGGGGTAAATGAAAAACTGTTTTTT
.,.,TRBV6-1,TRBJ1-2,CASSAGGNYGYTF,TGTGCCAGCAGTGCCGGGGGGAACTATGGCTACACCTTC
.,.,TRBV5-1,TRBJ1-5,CASSLEGHGNQPQHF,TGCGCCAGCAGCTTGGAGGGGCACGGAAATCAGCCCCAGCATTTT
.,TRBD2,TRBV11-2,TRBJ2-3,CASSPGGGRQYF,TGTGCCAGCAGCCCCGGGGGGGGGCGGCAGTATTTT
.,.,TRBV5-1,TRBJ2-7,CASSLAISGEQYF,TGCGCCAGCAGCTTGGCCATAAGTGGGGAGCAGTACTTC
once,.,TRBV4-1,TRBJ1-2,CASSQPSRGAVYGYTF,TGCGCCAGCAGCCAACCAAGTCGGGGGGCGGTCTATGGCTACACCTTC
.,.,TRBV28,TRBJ1-3,CASSLGFGNTIYF,TGTGCCAGCAGTTTAGGCTTTGGAAACACCATATATTTT
.,.,TRBV5-1,TRBJ2-5,CASSLAFGRETQYF,TGCGCCAGCAGCTTGGCATTTGGTCGGGAGACCCAGTACTTC
.,.,TRBV6-5,TRBJ2-7,CASTDYEQYF,TGTGCCAGCACTGACTACGAGCAGTACTTC
.,.,TRBV11-2,TRBJ2-3,CASSLRASKEPPLDTQYF,TGTGCCAGCAGCTTAAGGGCCTCAAAAGAGCCCCCTTTGGATACGCAGTATTTT
.,.,TRBV4-1,TRBJ1-3,CASSQVWGNSGNTIYF,TGCGCCAGCAGCCAAGTATGGGGGAACTCTGGAAACACCATATATTTT
.,.,TRBV5-1,TRBJ2-2,CASSQRAPGELFF,TGCGCCAGCAGCCAACGAGCTCCCGGGGAGCTGTTTTTT
.,.,TRBV18,TRBJ1-5,CASSPLGDSNQPQHF,TGTGCCAGCTCACCTCTTGGGGACAGCAATCAGCCCCAGCATTTT
.,TRBD2,TRBV7-2,TRBJ2-5,CASSPRGTSGIEYF,TGTGCCAGCAGCCCCCGAGGGACTAGCGGGATAGAGTACTTC
once,.,TRBV27,TRBJ1-3,CASRNTIYF,TGTGCCAGCAGAAACACCATATATTTT
few,.,TRBV21-1,TRBJ1-2,CATDYGYTF,TGTGCCACCGACTATGGCTACACCTTC
.,.,TRBV28,TRBJ2-3,CASSPGVWSGRTDTQYF,TGTGCCAGCAGTCCCGGGGTCTGGAGCGGCCGCACAGATACGCAGTATTTT
.,TRBD2,TRBV28,TRBJ2-2,CASSLPGSSGSVGELFF,TGTGCCAGCAGTTTACCGGGTTCTAGCGGGAGTGTCGGGGAGCTGTTTTTT
.,.,TRBV6-1,TRBJ1-4,CASSSDRVNEKLFF,TGTGCCAGCAGCTCGGACAGAGTTAATGAAAAACTGTTTTTT
.,.,TRBV11-2,TRBJ2-3,CASSWGSSTDTQYF,TGTGCCAGCAGCTGGGGATCTTCCACAGATACGCAGTATTTT
.,TRBD2,TRBV5-1,TRBJ2-1,CASSLGALAGVSIEQFF,TGCGCCAGCAGCTTAGGAGCTCTAGCGGGAGTCTCAATTGAGCAGTTCTTC
.,TRBD2,TRBV23-1,TRBJ2-3,CASSLGTSESPFTDTQYF,TGCGCCAGCAGCCTCGGGACTAGCGAGTCCCCGTTCACAGATACGCAGTATTTT
.,.,TRBV7-3,TRBJ2-2,CASSVTSRIAGELFF,TGTGCCAGCAGCGTCACTAGCAGAATAGCCGGGGAGCTGTTTTTT
.,TRBD1,TRBV5-1,TRBJ2-7,CASSLRTGESYEQYF,TGCGCCAGCAGCTTGAGGACAGGGGAATCCTACGAGCAGTACTTC
.,.,TRBV27,TRBJ2-3,CASSLTLRGAGTDTQYF,TGTGCCAGCAGTTTAACTTTACGAGGGGCGGGCACAGATACGCAGTATTTT
once,.,TRBV28,TRBJ1-2,CASSFSVIGYTF,TGTGCCAGCAGTTTTTCCGTGATTGGCTACACCTTC
.,TRBD2,TRBV13,TRBJ2-2,CASSSTITHIAGRVLFF,TGTGCCAGCAGCTCCACTATAACCCATATAGCGGGCCGGGTGCTGTTTTTT
.,TRBD1,TRBV27,TRBJ2-3,CASRSFGQGGTDTQYF,TGTGCCAGCCGCTCCTTTGGGCAGGGGGGCACAGATACGCAGTATTTT
.,.,TRBV4-3,TRBJ2-2,CASSQDRASGELFF,TGCGCCAGCAGCCAAGATCGGGCGTCCGGGGAGCTGTTTTTT
.,.,TRBV11-1,TRBJ1-3,CASRQTGGNTIYF,TGTGCCAGCAGACAGACAGGAGGCAACACCATATATTTT
.,TRBD2,TRBV28,TRBJ2-5,CASSFPGGVKTQYF,TGTGCCAGCAGTTTCCCGGGAGGAGTAAAGACCCAGTACTTC
.,TRBD2,TRBV29-1,TRBJ2-1,CSALAGTTYNEQFF,TGCAGCGCCTTAGCGGGTACCACCTACAATGAGCAGTTCTTC
.,TRBD2,TRBV7-3,TRBJ2-1,CASSRSGSGYNEQFF,TGTGCCAGCAGCAGAAGCGGGAGTGGTTACAATGAGCAGTTCTTC
once,TRBD1,TRBV27,TRBJ1-2,CASSRNLKDRGRSNYGYTF,TGTGCCAGCAGTCGCAACCTTAAGGACAGGGGGCGCAGTAACTATGGCTACACCTTC
.,.,TRBV7-3,TRBJ2-7,CASSFAQAYEQYF,TGTGCCAGCAGCTTCGCCCAGGCCTACGAGCAGTACTTC
.,TRBD1,TRBV5-1,TRBJ2-7,CASSYGQGGTYEQYF,TGCGCCAGCAGCTATGGACAGGGTGGGACCTACGAGCAGTACTTC
.,TRBD1,TRBV2,TRBJ1-5,CASSARTGDWPQHF,TGTGCCAGCAGTGCGAGGACAGGGGACTGGCCCCAGCATTTT
.,TRBD2,TRBV5-1,TRBJ2-3,CASSLGLADRTDTQYF,TGCGCCAGCAGCTTGGGCCTAGCGGACCGCACAGATACGCAGTATTTT
.,.,TRBV7-2,TRBJ1-5,CASSLVSRGQPQHF,TGTGCCAGCAGCTTAGTAAGCCGGGGTCAGCCCCAGCATTTT
.,.,TRBV5-1,TRBJ1-2,CASSAYRVDGYTF,TGCGCCAGCAGCGCGTACAGGGTTGATGGCTACACCTTC
.,.,TRBV25-1,TRBJ2-6,CASSSTLSGANVLTF,TGTGCCAGCAGTTCTACCCTATCTGGGGCCAACGTCCTGACTTTC
.,.,TRBV5-4,TRBJ1-3,CASSYAAESSGNTIYF,TGTGCCAGCAGTTATGCCGCGGAGAGCTCTGGAAACACCATATATTTT
.,.,TRBV5-1,TRBJ2-3,CASSLDIGTDTQYF,TGCGCCAGCAGCTTGGATATCGGCACAGATACGCAGTATTTT
.,TRBD2,TRBV5-1,TRBJ2-1,CASSSLAGATNEQFF,TGCGCCAGCAGCTCCTTAGCGGGAGCGACGAATGAGCAGTTCTTC
.,.,TRBV25-1,TRBJ2-1,CASSGAGPRDEQFF,TGTGCCAGCAGTGGGGCGGGGCCGAGGGATGAGCAGTTCTTC
.,.,TRBV19,TRBJ2-7,CASSQPGGYEQYF,TGTGCCAGTAGTCAACCGGGCGGGTACGAGCAGTACTTC
.,TRBD1,TRBV6-4,TRBJ2-2,CASRRDRGITGELFF,TGTGCCAGCAGGCGGGACAGGGGGATTACCGGGGAGCTGTTTTTT
.,.,TRBV5-1,TRBJ2-7,CASSLAAGQYYEQYF,TGCGCCAGCAGCTTGGCCGCGGGACAGTACTACGAGCAGTACTTC
.,TRBD1,TRBV4-1,TRBJ1-5,CASSQRQGGTSNQPQHF,TGCGCCAGCAGCCAACGACAGGGGGGGACAAGCAATCAGCCCCAGCATTTT
.,.,TRBV11-2,TRBJ2-1,CASSLRISGSYNEQFF,TGTGCCAGCAGCTTAAGGATTAGCGGCTCCTACAATGAGCAGTTCTTC